The 13 T cell receptor beta chains reported below all come from one sample, sequenced in a study of T-cell reconstitution after alpha-beta-depleted transplantation in children. Unique molecular identifiers were incorporated during preparation of the TCRbeta library. In TCRdb, the PCR reads were re-called with MiXCR into one record per CDR3 protein. The data contain hundreds of thousands of distinct CDR3 sequences, 15% to 20% of them singletons. The source was PBMCs from the stem cell graft donor, collected from the stem cell graft. The receptors derive from a human donor who donated a stem cell graft to a child with acute myeloid leukemia.

This clonotype was observed at least ten times. The gene calls are TRBV20-1 and TRBJ2-1; a weak D match, TRBD2 (6 bases). This CDR3 has 12 amino acids. V was cut by 6 bases and J by 7 bases, with 13 bases left in between. CDR1 is DFQATT, CDR2 SNEGSKA, per germline (reference sequence). In DNA, the CDR3 is TGCAGTGCCCCGGACGGAGGGAATGAGCAGTTCTTC. This translates into CSAPDGGNEQFF.

Ten or more counts support this clonotype. The chain joins TRBV4-3 to TRBJ1-4, with D possibly TRBD1 on 5 matching bases. V was trimmed by 3 bases and J by 8 bases, leaving 16 bases between them. Germline V gene lookup returns CDR1 LGHNA and CDR2 YSLEER. This CDR3 has 15 amino acids. Written as DNA, the CDR3 is TGCGCCAGCAGCCAGTTGACCGGGGACGTCGAAAAACTGTTTTTT. Translation gives CASSQLTGDVEKLFF.

This chain links TRBV7-9 with TRBJ1-1, with 9 bases lining up with TRBD1. Germline assignment: CDR1 SEHNR and CDR2 FQNEAQ (reference sequence). CDR3 length: 16 residues. V lost 6 bases to trimming and J lost 4 bases; unmatched junction nucleotides: 12. CDR3 residues: CASRAPRTGVSTEAFF. In DNA form, the CDR3 reads TGTGCCAGCAGAGCCCCCAGGACAGGGGTCAGCACTGAAGCTTTCTTT.

This clonotype occurred many times. CDR3 sequence (DNA): TGCAGTGCTAGAGTCCCGGGGGGCAGCAATCAGCCCCAGCATTTT. Protein sequence: CSARVPGGSNQPQHF. The J gene is TRBJ1-5, the V gene TRBV20-1; weak D call: TRBD1 (6 bases). Looked up from germline, CDR1 is DFQATT and CDR2 is SNEGSKA (reference sequence). V lost 1 base to trimming and J lost 1 base, with 11 bases between them. This CDR3 comprises 15 residues.

This clonotype was observed many times. This chain uses TRBV12-3 or TRBV12-4 with TRBJ2-5; no definite D call. CDR3 length equals 14 residues. The ends were cut back, 5 bases at V and 2 bases at J, with 12 bases in the middle. CDR3 loop: CASSPGMDQETQYF. DNA for the CDR3: TGTGCCAGCAGTCCCGGAATGGATCAAGAGACCCAGTACTTC.

The V call is TRBV5-6, the J call TRBJ2-1; D gene unclear. This CDR3 contains 14 residues. V was clipped by 0 bases and J by 3 bases, with 7 bases between them. The germline V gene encodes CDR1 SGHDT and CDR2 YYEEEE. CDR3 sequence: CASSLVVGYNEQFF. Written as DNA, the CDR3 is TGTGCCAGCAGCTTGGTAGTGGGCTACAATGAGCAGTTCTTC.

This clonotype was counted a few times. The rearrangement uses TRBV20-1 and TRBJ1-3; no clear D. The V end lost 2 bases, the J end lost 0 bases, and 14 bases lay between the germline ends. CDR1 is DFQATT and CDR2 is SNEGSKA in the germline V gene (reference sequence). This CDR3 comprises 16 residues. The CDR3 here is CSARKNGRLSGNTIYF. For the CDR3, the DNA is TGCAGTGCTAGAAAAAACGGCAGGCTCTCTGGAAACACCATATATTTT.

This clonotype was seen more than once but under ten times. The V gene is TRBV6-6, the J gene TRBJ2-3; TRBD1 agrees at 8 bases. The germline V gene encodes CDR1 MNHNY and CDR2 SVGAGI (reference sequence). Trimming removed 9 bases from V and 7 bases from J; junction bases left unmatched: 3. The CDR3 is 11 amino acids. The DNA of the CDR3 is TGTGCCAGTACAGGGGGATATACGCAGTATTTT. Protein: CASTGGYTQYF.

Many counts were recorded for this clonotype. The CDR3 here is CSARDWGQGNSYEQYF. CDR3 nucleotide sequence: TGCAGTGCTAGAGATTGGGGACAGGGGAACTCCTACGAGCAGTACTTC. This chain joins TRBV20-1 and TRBJ2-7, with 10 bases identical to TRBD1. Germline V gene sequence: CDR1 DFQATT, CDR2 SNEGSKA (reference sequence). The CDR3 runs 16 residues. V trimming: 0 bases; J trimming: 0 bases; junction bases outside the gene matches: 5.

This clonotype was detected only a few times. The chain uses TRBV6-1 and TRBJ2-5, with D perhaps TRBD1 (6 bases). This CDR3 comprises 14 residues. Germline CDR1 and CDR2: MNHNS and SASEGT. V was clipped by 6 bases and J by 0 bases, with 11 bases between them. CDR3: CASRTGQYQETQYF. The CDR3, as DNA: TGTGCCAGCAGGACAGGACAGTACCAAGAGACCCAGTACTTC.

The table lists this clonotype with many counts. The chain carries TRBV20-1 and TRBJ1-2, with 9 positions matching TRBD1. The CDR3 consists of 13 residues. Germline CDR1 DFQATT, CDR2 SNEGSKA (reference sequence). The junction had 3 bases not matched to a gene; V was cut back by 3 bases and J by 4 bases. The CDR3 sequence: CSASEGQGYGYTF. In nucleotides, the CDR3 is TGCAGTGCTAGTGAGGGACAGGGCTATGGCTACACCTTC.

This clonotype was found many times. The chain has TRBV24-1 and TRBJ2-1, with 12 positions matching TRBD2. Per germline, CDR1 KGHDR and CDR2 SFDVKD. Trimming cost V 5 bases and J 7 bases; bases outside gene matches: 8. The CDR3 has 16 residues. The chain's CDR3 is CATSALAGGRGNEQFF. The CDR3 DNA sequence: TGTGCCACCAGTGCTCTAGCGGGGGGGCGAGGGAATGAGCAGTTCTTC.

This clonotype was seen at least ten times. Mismatch with germline at one junction end may stem from a read error. The chain recombines TRBV10-3 with TRBJ1-3; D not resolved. The germline CDR1 and CDR2 sequences are ENHRY and SYGVKD. The CDR3 has 12 amino acids. CDR3 DNA: TGTGCCACCAGTCGCTCTGGAAACACCATATATTTT. As protein: CATSRSGNTIYF.